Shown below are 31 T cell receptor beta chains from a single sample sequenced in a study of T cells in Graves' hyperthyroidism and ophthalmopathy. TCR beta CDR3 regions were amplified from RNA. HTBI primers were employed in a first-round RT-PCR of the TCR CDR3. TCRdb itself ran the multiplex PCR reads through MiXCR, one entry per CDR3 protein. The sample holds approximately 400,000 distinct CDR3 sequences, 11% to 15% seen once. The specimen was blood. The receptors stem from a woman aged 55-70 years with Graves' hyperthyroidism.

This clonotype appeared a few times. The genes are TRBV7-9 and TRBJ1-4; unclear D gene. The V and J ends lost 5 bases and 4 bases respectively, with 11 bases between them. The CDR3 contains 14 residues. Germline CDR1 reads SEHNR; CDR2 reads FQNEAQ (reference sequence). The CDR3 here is CASSDRRFNEKLFF. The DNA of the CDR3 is TGTGCCAGCAGCGACCGACGGTTTAATGAAAAACTGTTTTTT.

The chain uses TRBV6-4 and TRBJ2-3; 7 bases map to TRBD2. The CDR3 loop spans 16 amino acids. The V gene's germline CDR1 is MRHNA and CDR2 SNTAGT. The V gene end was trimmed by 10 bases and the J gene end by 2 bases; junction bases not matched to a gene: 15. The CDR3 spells CATPIPRELLTDTQYF. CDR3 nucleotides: TGTGCCACCCCGATTCCGCGGGAGCTCCTCACAGATACGCAGTATTTT.

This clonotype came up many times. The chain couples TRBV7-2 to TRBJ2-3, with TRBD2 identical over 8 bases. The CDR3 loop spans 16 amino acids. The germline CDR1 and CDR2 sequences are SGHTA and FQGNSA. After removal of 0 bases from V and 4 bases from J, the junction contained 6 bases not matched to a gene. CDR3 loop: CASSLAVAGSADTQYF. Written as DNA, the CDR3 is TGTGCCAGCAGCTTAGCGGTAGCGGGATCGGCAGATACGCAGTATTTT.

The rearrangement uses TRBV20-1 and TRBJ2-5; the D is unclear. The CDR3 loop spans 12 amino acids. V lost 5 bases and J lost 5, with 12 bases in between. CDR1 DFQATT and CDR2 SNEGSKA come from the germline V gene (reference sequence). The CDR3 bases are TGCAGTGCTGGCCTATTGGGGGAGACCCAGTACTTC. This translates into CSAGLLGETQYF.

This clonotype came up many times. CDR3 residues: CAWSVGSMGTEAFF. Written as DNA, the CDR3 is TGTGCCTGGAGTGTAGGCTCAATGGGCACTGAAGCTTTCTTT. J is TRBJ1-1 and V is TRBV30; D ambiguous. Germline CDR1 is GTSNPN and CDR2 is SVGIG (reference sequence). The CDR3 length is 14 residues. The V end lost 0 bases, the J end lost 4 bases, and 12 bases lay between the germline ends. The full variable domain, with the rest looked up from reference TRBV30 and TRBJ1-1, is SQTIHQWPATLVQPVGSPLSLECTVEGTSNPNLYWYRQAAGRGLQLLFYSVGIGQISSEVPQNLSASRPQDRQFILSSKKLLLSDSGFYLCAWSVGSMGTEAFFGQGTRLTVV.

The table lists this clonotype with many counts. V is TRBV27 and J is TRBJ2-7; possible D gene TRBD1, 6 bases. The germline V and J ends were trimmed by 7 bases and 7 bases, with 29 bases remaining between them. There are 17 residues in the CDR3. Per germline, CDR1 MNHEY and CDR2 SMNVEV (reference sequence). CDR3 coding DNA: TGTGCCAGCATATCATCGATGGAGTCACAGGGACGGCGGGAGCAGTACTTC. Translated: CASISSMESQGRREQYF.

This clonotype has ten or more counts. As DNA, the CDR3 is TGTGCCAGCAGTTCTGGACTAGCGGGAGCCACAGATACGCAGTATTTT. It codes for CASSSGLAGATDTQYF. This chain connects TRBV12-3 or TRBV12-4 to TRBJ2-3; 13 bases are a match to TRBD2. J was trimmed by 2 bases and V by 4 bases; bases with no gene match: 3. The CDR3 length is 16 residues.

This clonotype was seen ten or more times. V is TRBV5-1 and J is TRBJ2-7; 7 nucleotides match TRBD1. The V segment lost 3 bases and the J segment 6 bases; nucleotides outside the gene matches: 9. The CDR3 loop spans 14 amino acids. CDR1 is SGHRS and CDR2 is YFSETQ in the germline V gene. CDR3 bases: TGCGCCAGCAGCTGGGGGACAGCCTGGGGCGAGCAGTACTTC. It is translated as CASSWGTAWGEQYF. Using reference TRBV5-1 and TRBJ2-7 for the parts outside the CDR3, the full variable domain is KAGVTQTPRYLIKTRGQQVTLSCSPISGHRSVSWYQQTPGQGLQFLFEYFSETQRNKGNFPGRFSGRQFSNSRSEMNVSTLELGDSALYLCASSWGTAWGEQYFGPGTRLTVT.

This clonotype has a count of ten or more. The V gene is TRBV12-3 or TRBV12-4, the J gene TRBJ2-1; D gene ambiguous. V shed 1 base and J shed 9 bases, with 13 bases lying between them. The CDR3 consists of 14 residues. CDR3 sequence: CASSLGIDRGEQFF. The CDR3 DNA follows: TGTGCCAGCAGTTTAGGTATTGATCGCGGTGAGCAGTTCTTC.

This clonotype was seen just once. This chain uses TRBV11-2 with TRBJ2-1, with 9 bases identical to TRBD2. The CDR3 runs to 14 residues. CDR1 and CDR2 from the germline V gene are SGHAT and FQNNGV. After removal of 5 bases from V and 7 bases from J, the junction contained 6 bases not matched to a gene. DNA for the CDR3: TGTGCCAGCAGCCGGGCTAGCGGGAAAAATGAGCAGTTCTTC. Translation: CASSRASGKNEQFF.

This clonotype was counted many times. The CDR3 nucleotides read TGTGCCACCAGCAGAGGTGGGGGACACTCCTACGAGCAGTACTTC. The encoded protein is CATSRGGGHSYEQYF. This chain connects TRBV15 to TRBJ2-7; D is perhaps TRBD1 (6 bases). This CDR3 region has 15 residues. Germline assignment: CDR1 LNHNV and CDR2 YYDKDF (reference sequence). Trimming took 1 base from V and 0 from J, leaving 10 bases between them.

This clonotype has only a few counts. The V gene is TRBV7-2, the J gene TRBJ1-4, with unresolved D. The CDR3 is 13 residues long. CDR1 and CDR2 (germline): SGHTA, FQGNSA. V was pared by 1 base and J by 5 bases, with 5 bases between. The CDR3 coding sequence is TGTGCCAGCAGCTTAGGGATAAATGAAAAACTGTTTTTT. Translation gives CASSLGINEKLFF.

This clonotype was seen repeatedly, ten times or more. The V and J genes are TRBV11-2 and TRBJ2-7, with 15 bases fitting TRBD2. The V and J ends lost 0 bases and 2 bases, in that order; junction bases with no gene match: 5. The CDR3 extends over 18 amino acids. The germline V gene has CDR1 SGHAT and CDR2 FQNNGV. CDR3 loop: CASSLDSGLAGGTYEQYF. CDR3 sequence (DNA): TGTGCCAGCAGCTTAGATTCGGGACTAGCGGGAGGTACCTACGAGCAGTACTTC.

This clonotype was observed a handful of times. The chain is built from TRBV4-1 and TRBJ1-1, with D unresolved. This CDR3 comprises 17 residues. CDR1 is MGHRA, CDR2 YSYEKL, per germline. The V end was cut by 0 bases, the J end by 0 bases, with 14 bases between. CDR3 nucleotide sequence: TGCGCCAGCAGCCAAGAACGGTTGACCGAAATGAACACTGAAGCTTTCTTT. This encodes CASSQERLTEMNTEAFF.

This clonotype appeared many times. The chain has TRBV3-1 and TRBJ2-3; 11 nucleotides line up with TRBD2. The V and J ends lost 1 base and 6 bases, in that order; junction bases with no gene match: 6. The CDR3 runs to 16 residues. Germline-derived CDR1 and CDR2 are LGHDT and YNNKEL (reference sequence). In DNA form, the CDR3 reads TGTGCCAGCAGCCAAGGGACTAGCGGGCCAGGGGATACGCAGTATTTT. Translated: CASSQGTSGPGDTQYF.

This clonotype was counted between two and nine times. CDR3 protein: CASRSSYNEQFF. The CDR3 region has the DNA TGTGCCAGTCGAAGCTCCTACAATGAGCAGTTCTTC. J is TRBJ2-1 and V is TRBV11-2; D unclear. CDR3 length: 12 residues. Between the trimmed V and J ends, which lost 9 bases and 0 bases, there was a span of 6 bases. The V gene's germline CDR1 is SGHAT and CDR2 FQNNGV. Filled out from reference TRBV11-2 and TRBJ2-1, the complete variable domain reads EAGVAQSPRYKIIEKRQSVAFWCNPISGHATLYWYQQILGQGPKLLIQFQNNGVVDDSQLPKDRFSAERLKGVDSTLKIQPAKLEDSAVYLCASRSSYNEQFFGPGTRLTVL.

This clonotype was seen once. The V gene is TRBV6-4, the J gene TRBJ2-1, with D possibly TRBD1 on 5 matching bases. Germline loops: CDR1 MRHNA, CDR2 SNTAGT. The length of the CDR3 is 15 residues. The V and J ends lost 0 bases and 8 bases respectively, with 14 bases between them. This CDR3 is CASSDSDNLRHEQFF. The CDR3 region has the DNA TGTGCCAGCAGTGACTCGGACAATCTAAGGCATGAGCAGTTCTTC.

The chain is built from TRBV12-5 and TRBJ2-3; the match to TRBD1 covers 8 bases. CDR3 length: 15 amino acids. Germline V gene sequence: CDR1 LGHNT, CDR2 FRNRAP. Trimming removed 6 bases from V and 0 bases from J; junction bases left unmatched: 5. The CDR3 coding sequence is TGTGCTAGTGGCCCCGGACAGGGTAGCACAGATACGCAGTATTTT. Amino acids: CASGPGQGSTDTQYF. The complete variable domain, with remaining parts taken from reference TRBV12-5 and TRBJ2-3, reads DARVTQTPRHKVTEMGQEVTMRCQPILGHNTVFWYRQTMMQGLELLAYFRNRAPLDDSGMPKDRFSAEMPDATLATLKIQPSEPRDSAVYFCASGPGQGSTDTQYFGPGTRLTVL.

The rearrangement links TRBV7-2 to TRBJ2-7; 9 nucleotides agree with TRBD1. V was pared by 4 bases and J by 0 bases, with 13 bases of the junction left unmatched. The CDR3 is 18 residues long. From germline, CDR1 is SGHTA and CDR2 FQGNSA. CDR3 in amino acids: CASSSGFGWDRASYEQYF. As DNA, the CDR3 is TGTGCCAGCAGCTCGGGGTTTGGATGGGACAGGGCCTCCTACGAGCAGTACTTC.

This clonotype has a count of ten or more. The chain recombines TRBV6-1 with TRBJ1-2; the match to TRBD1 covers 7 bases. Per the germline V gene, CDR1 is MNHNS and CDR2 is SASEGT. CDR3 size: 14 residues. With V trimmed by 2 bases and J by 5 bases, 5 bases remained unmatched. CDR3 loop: CASSEPGGQYGYTF. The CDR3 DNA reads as TGTGCCAGCAGTGAACCTGGGGGACAGTATGGCTACACCTTC.

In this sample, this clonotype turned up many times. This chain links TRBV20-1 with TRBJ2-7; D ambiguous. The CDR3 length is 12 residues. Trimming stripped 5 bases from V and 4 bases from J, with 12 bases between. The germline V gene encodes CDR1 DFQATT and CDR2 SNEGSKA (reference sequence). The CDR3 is CSAAASGYEQYF. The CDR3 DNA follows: TGCAGTGCTGCAGCCAGTGGTTACGAGCAGTACTTC.

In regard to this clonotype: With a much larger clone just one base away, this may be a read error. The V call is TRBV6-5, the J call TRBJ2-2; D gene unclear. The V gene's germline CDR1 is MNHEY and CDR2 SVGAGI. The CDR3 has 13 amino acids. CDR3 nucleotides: TGTGCCAACAGTTACCCCAACGCCGGGGAGCTGTTTTTT. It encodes CANSYPNAGELFF.

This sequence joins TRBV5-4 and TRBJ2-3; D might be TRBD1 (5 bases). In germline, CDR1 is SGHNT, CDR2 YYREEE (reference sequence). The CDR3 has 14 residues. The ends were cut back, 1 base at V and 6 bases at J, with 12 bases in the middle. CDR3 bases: TGTGCCAGCAGCTTGTGGGGCGGAGCGGATACGCAGTATTTT. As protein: CASSLWGGADTQYF.

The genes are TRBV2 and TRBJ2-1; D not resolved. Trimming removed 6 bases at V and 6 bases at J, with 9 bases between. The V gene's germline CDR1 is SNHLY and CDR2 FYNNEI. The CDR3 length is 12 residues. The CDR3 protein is CASREAANEQFF. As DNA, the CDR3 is TGTGCCAGCAGAGAGGCAGCCAATGAGCAGTTCTTC.

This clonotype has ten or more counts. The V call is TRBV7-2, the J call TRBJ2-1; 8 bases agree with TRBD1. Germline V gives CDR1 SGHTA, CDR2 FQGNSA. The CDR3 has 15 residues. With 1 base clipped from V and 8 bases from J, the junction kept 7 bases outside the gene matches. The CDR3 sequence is CASSLVQGALYEQFF. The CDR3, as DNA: TGTGCCAGCAGCTTAGTCCAGGGGGCTCTTTATGAGCAGTTCTTC.

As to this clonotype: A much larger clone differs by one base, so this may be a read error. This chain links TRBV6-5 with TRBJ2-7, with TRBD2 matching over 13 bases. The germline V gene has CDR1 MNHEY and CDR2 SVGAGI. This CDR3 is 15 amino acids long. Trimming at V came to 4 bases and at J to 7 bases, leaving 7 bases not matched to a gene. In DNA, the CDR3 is TGTGCCAGCAGTTTACTCGGGACTAGCGGGATGGAGCAGTACTTC. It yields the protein CASSLLGTSGMEQYF.

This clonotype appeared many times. CDR3 residues: CSAPVLAGSNQPQHF. In DNA form, the CDR3 reads TGCAGTGCTCCCGTTTTGGCAGGGAGCAATCAGCCCCAGCATTTT. V and J are TRBV20-1 and TRBJ1-5, with D possibly TRBD1 on 5 matching bases. CDR3 length equals 15 residues. Germline CDR1 DFQATT, CDR2 SNEGSKA (reference sequence). V dropped 5 bases and J dropped 1 base, with 15 bases sitting between them.

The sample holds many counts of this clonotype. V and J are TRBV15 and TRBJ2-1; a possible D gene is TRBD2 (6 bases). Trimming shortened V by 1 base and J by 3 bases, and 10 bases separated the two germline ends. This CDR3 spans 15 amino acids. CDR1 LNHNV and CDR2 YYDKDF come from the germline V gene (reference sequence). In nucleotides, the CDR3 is TGTGCCACCAGCAGAGGGCGGGAAATCTACAATGAGCAGTTCTTC. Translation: CATSRGREIYNEQFF.

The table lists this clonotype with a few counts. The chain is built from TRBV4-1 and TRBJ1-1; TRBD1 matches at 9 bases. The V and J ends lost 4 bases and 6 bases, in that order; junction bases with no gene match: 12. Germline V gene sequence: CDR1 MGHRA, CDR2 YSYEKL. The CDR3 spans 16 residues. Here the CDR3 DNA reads TGCGCCAGCAGCCCTAATACAGGGGGCTTAGCGTCTGAAGCTTTCTTT. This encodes CASSPNTGGLASEAFF.

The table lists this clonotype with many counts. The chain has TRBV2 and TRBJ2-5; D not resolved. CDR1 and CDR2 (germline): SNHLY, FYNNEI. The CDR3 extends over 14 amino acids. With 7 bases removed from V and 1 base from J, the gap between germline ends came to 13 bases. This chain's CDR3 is CASKSRTAQETQYF. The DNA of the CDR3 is TGTGCCAGCAAGAGTCGCACAGCCCAAGAGACCCAGTACTTC.

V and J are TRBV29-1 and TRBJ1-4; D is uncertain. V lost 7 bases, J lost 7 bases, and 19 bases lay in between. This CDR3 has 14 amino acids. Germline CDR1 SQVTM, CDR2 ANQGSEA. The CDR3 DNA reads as TGCAGCGGTCGTAACGGAGGTGGGAGTGAAAAACTGTTTTTT. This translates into CSGRNGGGSEKLFF.